Each of the 2 T cell receptor beta chains below was sequenced from the same sample in a study of regulatory T cells in long-lasting Graves disease (dated by TCRdb to the early 2020s). The library was made by multiplex PCR. Sequencing instrument: Illumina HiSeq 4000. iRepertoire HTBI primers and Arm-PCR amplification of CDR3 regions were used to construct TCR beta libraries. TCRdb reran the public reads through fastp at Q25 and MiXCR, keeping productive beta chains. Each entry merges the rows of one CDR3 protein and shows their most common DNA and genes. The sample has more than 650,000 distinct CDR3 sequences on record, about 32% of them singletons. 40% to 55% of the sample goes to the ten largest clones. The time point label for this specimen denotes: persistent/refractory GD, antithyroid drugs over 5 years with positive TRAb. RNA was extracted from PBMCs in TRIzol for both TCR sequencing and RNA sequencing.

The specimen comprised peripheral blood mononuclear cells (PBMCs), sampled when the disease was refractory, from a patient treated with antithyroid drugs. Receptors were obtained from a female donor with Graves disease.

This clonotype was seen ten or more times. The chain joins TRBV7-3 to TRBJ1-1; D is unresolved. The CDR3 loop spans 13 amino acids. Germline values: CDR1 SGHTA, CDR2 FQGTGA. Trimming took 6 bases from V and 4 from J, leaving 12 bases between them. CDR3 region: CASSSYMATEAFF. The CDR3 region has the DNA TGTGCCAGCAGTTCTTACATGGCCACTGAAGCTTTCTTT.

This clonotype occurred a few times. The CDR3 protein is CASTQSQGAYYGYTF. The CDR3 DNA reads as TGTGCCAGCACCCAATCCCAGGGGGCGTACTATGGCTACACCTTC. The chain combines TRBV9 with TRBJ1-2, with 8 bases that match TRBD1. The CDR3 loop spans 15 amino acids. The germline CDR1 and CDR2 sequences are SGDLS and YYNGEE. With V trimmed by 6 bases and J by 3 bases, 10 bases remained unmatched.